This T cell receptor (beta chain) comes out of a study of T cell clonotyping in hematopoietic cell transplantation. Study-wide points: After transplant, recipient diversity fell while pathologically expanded clonotypes grew through day 180. Few recipient clonotypes overlapped donors; over 95% were de novo at given depth. Cells were unsorted, so CD4 and CD8 contributions were not separated.

This table comes from immunoSEQ multiplex PCR, and its TCRdb copy is limited to in-frame clones, with some not included. The sample yields approximately 30,000 clones, around 82% seen once. CDR1 and CDR2 from the germline V gene are MNHEY and SMNVEV (reference sequence). J lost 6 bases, V lost 4 bases, and 10 bases had no gene match. The CDR3 extends over 16 amino acids. Of note for this clone: Antigen: not known.

Noted time point: recipient sample about 28 days before transplant, after cytoreduction. The receptor was isolated from a man in his forties with acute myeloid leukemia. Some clones in this sample may be carry-over from other donors' samples. The chain recombines TRBV27 with TRBJ2-1, with 9 bases fitting TRBD1. The material sequenced was peripheral blood mononuclear cells, taken before stem cell transplant. The CDR3 sequence: CASSSSRDRVFNEQFF. The CDR3 coding sequence is TGTGCCAGCAGTTCGTCCCGGGACAGGGTGTTCAATGAGCAGTTCTTC.